The rows below give T cell receptor beta chains drawn from one sample of a study of CD8 T cells in Susac syndrome. Via MiXCR, TCRdb re-called the immunoSEQ multiplex PCR reads, giving one row per CDR3 protein. The repertoire holds nearly 25,000 distinct CDR3 sequences, with around 95% as singletons. The specimen was CD8+ T cells from PBMCs. The receptors were gathered from a human donor with Susac syndrome. Both conserved end residues are part of each CDR3. D genes are given only for firm matches. The size field is filled for only some rows; it gives once, few, many or a size class.

v_call	d_call	clone_size	j_call	cdr3_aa	cdr3_nt
TRBV25-1	NA	once	TRBJ1-2	CVSSDIGGDYGYTF	TGTGTCAGCAGTGACATAGGGGGGGACTATGGCTACACCTTC
TRBV6-2/TRBV6-3	NA	NA	TRBJ2-1	CASSYSLYDEQFF	TGTGCCAGCAGTTACTCCCTATACGATGAGCAGTTCTTC
TRBV27	NA	NA	TRBJ2-7	CASSQIPRAAASYEQYF	TGTGCCAGCAGTCAGATCCCCCGGGCAGCCGCCTCCTACGAGCAGTACTTC
TRBV2	NA	NA	TRBJ1-1	CASSDREAMNTEAFF	TGTGCCAGCAGTGACAGGGAGGCAATGAACACTGAAGCTTTCTTT
TRBV19	NA	NA	TRBJ2-7	CASSIVGRSYEQYF	TGTGCCAGTAGTATAGTTGGGCGGTCCTACGAGCAGTACTTC
TRBV28	NA	NA	TRBJ2-7	CASSLWVTYEQYF	TGTGCCAGCAGTTTATGGGTTACCTACGAGCAGTACTTC
TRBV11-2	NA	NA	TRBJ1-2	CASSLNRANYGYTF	TGTGCCAGCAGCTTGAACAGGGCCAACTATGGCTACACCTTC
TRBV10-3	NA	NA	TRBJ2-3	CAISESGVTDTQYF	TGTGCCATCAGTGAGTCGGGTGTCACAGATACGCAGTATTTT
TRBV9	NA	NA	TRBJ2-7	CASSADTGWDSDEQYF	TGTGCCAGCAGCGCGGATACGGGGTGGGACTCCGACGAGCAGTACTTC
TRBV29-1	NA	NA	TRBJ1-1	CSVEHSGRFLEAFF	TGCAGCGTTGAACACTCTGGGCGCTTTCTTGAAGCTTTCTTT
TRBV7-8	NA	once	TRBJ2-5	CASSLGLGAETQYF	TGTGCCAGCAGCTTGGGTTTGGGGGCAGAGACCCAGTACTTC
TRBV27	NA	NA	TRBJ1-3	CASSLGSGGSGNTIYF	TGTGCCAGCAGTTTAGGGTCTGGGGGCTCTGGAAACACCATATATTTT
TRBV20-1	TRBD1	NA	TRBJ1-3	CSARDAGGENTIYF	TGCAGTGCTAGAGATGCAGGGGGCGAAAACACCATATATTTT
TRBV7-3	NA	NA	TRBJ2-5	CASSFGATTETQYF	TGTGCCAGCAGCTTCGGGGCAACGACAGAGACCCAGTACTTC
TRBV7-9	NA	once	TRBJ2-7	CASSPDTYEQYF	TGTGCCAGCAGCCCCGACACCTACGAGCAGTACTTC
TRBV12-3/TRBV12-4	TRBD1	NA	TRBJ2-3	CASSLQGDSTDTQYF	TGTGCCAGCAGTCTACAGGGGGATAGCACAGATACGCAGTATTTT
TRBV30	TRBD2	NA	TRBJ2-7	CAWSDSPGLAAIFF	TGTGCCTGGAGTGACTCGCCGGGACTAGCGGCCATTTTCTTC
TRBV14	TRBD1	NA	TRBJ2-5	CASSQRDRVVIWETQYF	TGTGCCAGCAGCCAACGCGACAGGGTAGTGATATGGGAGACCCAGTACTTC
TRBV6-1	NA	NA	TRBJ2-1	CASSRTGSNEQFF	TGTGCCAGCAGCCGAACGGGGTCAAATGAGCAGTTCTTC
TRBV3-1	NA	NA	TRBJ2-7	CASSQGSSGSYF	TGTGCCAGCAGCCAAGGGTCGAGCGGGTCGTACTTC
TRBV5-6	NA	NA	TRBJ1-5	CASSLSNQPQHF	TGTGCCAGCAGCTTGAGCAATCAGCCCCAGCATTTT
TRBV9	TRBD2	NA	TRBJ2-1	CASSVASGEPYNEQFF	TGTGCCAGCAGCGTAGCGAGCGGGGAACCTTACAATGAGCAGTTCTTC
TRBV4-1	NA	NA	TRBJ2-2	CASNPELTGELFF	TGCGCCAGCAACCCGGAACTCACCGGGGAGCTGTTTTTT
TRBV11-2	NA	NA	TRBJ2-7	CASSREKGEPKDEQYF	TGTGCCAGCAGCCGCGAAAAGGGAGAACCTAAGGACGAGCAGTACTTC
TRBV7-9	NA	NA	TRBJ1-4	CASSLVEGIHEKLFF	TGTGCCAGCAGCTTAGTCGAGGGGATTCATGAAAAACTGTTTTTT
TRBV20-1	NA	NA	TRBJ1-2	CSARDLQAGSYGYTF	TGCAGTGCTAGAGATTTGCAGGCCGGGAGCTATGGCTACACCTTC
TRBV7-9	NA	NA	TRBJ2-1	CASSLVGGPNNEQFF	TGTGCCAGCAGCTTGGTCGGGGGGCCGAACAATGAGCAGTTCTTC
TRBV20-1	NA	NA	TRBJ2-7	CSARDYEGPVSYEQYF	TGCAGTGCTAGAGATTATGAGGGTCCGGTCTCCTACGAGCAGTACTTC
TRBV29-1	TRBD1	once	TRBJ2-2	CSVEDFGTGVTGELFF	TGCAGCGTTGAAGATTTTGGGACAGGGGTTACCGGGGAGCTGTTTTTT
TRBV14	NA	NA	TRBJ2-7	CASSQGRFAYEQYF	TGTGCCAGCAGCCAGGGCCGGTTTGCCTACGAGCAGTACTTC
TRBV28	TRBD1	NA	TRBJ1-5	CASSLPGQLESNQPQHF	TGTGCCAGCAGTCTTCCGGGACAGCTTGAGAGCAATCAGCCCCAGCATTTT
TRBV7-2	NA	NA	TRBJ1-2	CASSLGGYGYTF	TGTGCCAGCAGCTTAGGGGGATATGGCTACACCTTC
TRBV27	NA	NA	TRBJ2-7	CASSQGRVAYEQYF	TGTGCCAGCAGTCAGGGACGAGTAGCGTACGAGCAGTACTTC
TRBV4-3	NA	NA	TRBJ2-1	CASSQDRGSYNEQFF	TGCGCCAGCAGCCAAGACAGGGGTTCCTACAATGAGCAGTTCTTC
TRBV5-1	NA	NA	TRBJ1-1	CASSLSVVLSDPNTEAFF	TGCGCCAGCAGCTTGTCGGTTGTGCTATCGGACCCAAACACTGAAGCTTTCTTT
TRBV18	TRBD1	NA	TRBJ2-3	CASSPWDSSTDTQYF	TGTGCCAGCTCACCATGGGACAGTAGCACAGATACGCAGTATTTT
TRBV6-2/TRBV6-3	NA	NA	TRBJ2-7	CASSYGIPYEQYF	TGTGCCAGCAGTTACGGGATCCCCTACGAGCAGTACTTC
TRBV9	NA	NA	TRBJ1-2	CASSVSGPNGYTF	TGTGCCAGCAGCGTCAGTGGACCGAACGGCTACACCTTC
TRBV7-6	NA	once	TRBJ2-7	CASSLARGASVRYEQYF	TGTGCCAGCAGCTTAGCCCGGGGAGCTTCGGTTCGCTACGAGCAGTACTTC
TRBV11-3	TRBD1	NA	TRBJ2-1	CASSLGQGVDEQFF	TGTGCCAGCAGCTTAGGACAGGGGGTAGATGAGCAGTTCTTC
TRBV7-6	NA	NA	TRBJ2-1	CASSLGYSWTSVDEQFF	TGTGCCAGCAGCTTGGGCTATTCGTGGACAAGCGTTGATGAGCAGTTCTTC
TRBV20-1	NA	NA	TRBJ2-3	CSASGPSIPDTQYF	TGCAGTGCTAGCGGCCCCTCCATCCCAGATACGCAGTATTTT
TRBV13	TRBD1	NA	TRBJ2-7	CASSGQGALSYEQYF	TGTGCCAGCAGCGGACAGGGGGCGCTTTCCTACGAGCAGTACTTC
TRBV6-2/TRBV6-3	NA	few	TRBJ1-1	CASSFVGSRTEAFF	TGTGCCAGCAGTTTTGTAGGGTCGCGGACTGAAGCTTTCTTT
TRBV19	NA	NA	TRBJ1-5	CASSIRGDNQPQHF	TGTGCCAGTAGTATCCGAGGGGATAATCAGCCCCAGCATTTT
TRBV7-9	NA	few	TRBJ2-7	CASVLTNPYEQYF	TGTGCCAGCGTTTTGACTAATCCCTACGAGCAGTACTTC
TRBV5-6	NA	medium-sized	TRBJ2-2	CASSLGGSSGELFF	TGTGCCAGCAGCTTAGGAGGGTCAAGCGGGGAGCTGTTTTTT
TRBV18	NA	NA	TRBJ1-1	CASSRDNRYTEAFF	TGTGCCAGCTCGCGGGACAATCGATACACTGAAGCTTTCTTT
TRBV28	TRBD1	once	TRBJ2-5	CASSSPVTGEETQYF	TGTGCCAGCAGTTCTCCCGTTACAGGGGAAGAGACCCAGTACTTC
TRBV27	TRBD1	NA	TRBJ2-1	CAASPVGQGRDEQFF	TGTGCCGCCTCCCCGGTGGGACAGGGGAGGGATGAGCAGTTCTTC
TRBV19	NA	few	TRBJ2-1	CASSRDIYNEQFF	TGTGCCAGTAGTAGGGACATCTACAATGAGCAGTTCTTC
TRBV5-1	NA	NA	TRBJ1-1	CASSSNEGVGNTEAFF	TGCGCCAGCAGCTCAAATGAGGGAGTAGGGAACACTGAAGCTTTCTTT
TRBV5-1	TRBD1	few	TRBJ2-7	CASSFTGAEQYF	TGCGCCAGCAGCTTTACAGGGGCCGAGCAGTACTTC
TRBV20-1	NA	NA	TRBJ1-1	CSALRETINTEAFF	TGCAGTGCTCTACGAGAAACGATAAACACTGAAGCTTTCTTT